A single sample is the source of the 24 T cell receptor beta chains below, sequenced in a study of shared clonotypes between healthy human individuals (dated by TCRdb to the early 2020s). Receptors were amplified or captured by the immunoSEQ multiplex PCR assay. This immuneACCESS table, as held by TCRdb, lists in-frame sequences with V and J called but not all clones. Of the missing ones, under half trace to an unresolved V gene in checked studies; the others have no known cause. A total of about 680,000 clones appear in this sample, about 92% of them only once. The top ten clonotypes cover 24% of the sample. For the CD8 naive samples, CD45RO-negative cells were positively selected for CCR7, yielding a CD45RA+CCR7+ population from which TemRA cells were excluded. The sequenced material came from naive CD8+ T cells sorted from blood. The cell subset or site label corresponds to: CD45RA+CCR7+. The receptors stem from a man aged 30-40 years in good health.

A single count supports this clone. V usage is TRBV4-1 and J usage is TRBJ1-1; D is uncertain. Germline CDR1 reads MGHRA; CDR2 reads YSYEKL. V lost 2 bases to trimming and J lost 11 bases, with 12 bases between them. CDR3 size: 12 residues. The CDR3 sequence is CASSQPLGLAFF. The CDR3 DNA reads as TGCGCCAGCAGCCAACCCCTAGGGTTGGCTTTCTTT.

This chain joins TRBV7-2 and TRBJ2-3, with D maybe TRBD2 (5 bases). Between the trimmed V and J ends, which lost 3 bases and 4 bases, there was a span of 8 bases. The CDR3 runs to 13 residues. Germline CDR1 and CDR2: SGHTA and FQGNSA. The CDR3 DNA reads TGTGCCAGCAGCTTCCTGAGGGCAGATACGCAGTATTTT. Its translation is CASSFLRADTQYF.

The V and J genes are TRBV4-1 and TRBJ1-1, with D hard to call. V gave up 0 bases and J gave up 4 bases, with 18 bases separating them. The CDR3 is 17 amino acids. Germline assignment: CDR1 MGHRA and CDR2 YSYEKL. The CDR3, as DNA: TGCGCCAGCAGCCAAGATGTGATAGGAATCGCAGGCACTGAAGCTTTCTTT. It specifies CASSQDVIGIAGTEAFF.

The CDR3 sequence: CAWASGTLNIQYF. The CDR3 bases are TGTGCCTGGGCCTCCGGGACCTTAAACATTCAGTACTTC. The chain carries TRBV30 and TRBJ2-4; the D call may be TRBD1 or TRBD2 (5 bases each). Germline CDR1 is GTSNPN and CDR2 is SVGIG (reference sequence). V lost 5 bases and J 6 bases, leaving 14 bases between the germline ends. CDR3 length: 13 amino acids.

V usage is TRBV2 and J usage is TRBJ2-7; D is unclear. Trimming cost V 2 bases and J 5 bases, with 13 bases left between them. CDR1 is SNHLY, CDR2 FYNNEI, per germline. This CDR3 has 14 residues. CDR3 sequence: CASSESRPTNEQYF. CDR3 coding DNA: TGTGCCAGCAGTGAAAGTCGGCCTACGAACGAGCAGTACTTC.

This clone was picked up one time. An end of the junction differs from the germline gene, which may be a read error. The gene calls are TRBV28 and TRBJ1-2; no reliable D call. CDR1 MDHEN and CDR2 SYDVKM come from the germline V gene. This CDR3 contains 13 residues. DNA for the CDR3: TGTGCCAGCAGTTCCCAGGACGCTTATGACTACACCTTC. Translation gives CASSSQDAYDYTF.

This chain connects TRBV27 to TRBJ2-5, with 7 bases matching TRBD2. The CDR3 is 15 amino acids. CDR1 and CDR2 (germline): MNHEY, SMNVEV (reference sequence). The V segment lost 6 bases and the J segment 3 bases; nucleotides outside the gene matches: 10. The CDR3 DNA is TGTGCCAGCAGGCAGGGTTGGCTAGCGGAAGAGACCCAGTACTTC. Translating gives CASRQGWLAEETQYF.

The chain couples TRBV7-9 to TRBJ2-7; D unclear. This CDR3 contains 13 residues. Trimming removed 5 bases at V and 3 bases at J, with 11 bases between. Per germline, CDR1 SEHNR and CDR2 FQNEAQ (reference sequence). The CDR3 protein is CASSTTTHYEQYF. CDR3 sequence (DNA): TGTGCCAGCAGCACAACGACACACTACGAGCAGTACTTC.

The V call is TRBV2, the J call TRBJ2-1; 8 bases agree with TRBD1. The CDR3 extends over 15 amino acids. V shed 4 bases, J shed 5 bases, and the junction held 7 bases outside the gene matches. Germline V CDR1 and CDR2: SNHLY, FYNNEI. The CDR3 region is CASSASDRVHNEQFF. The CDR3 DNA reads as TGTGCCAGCAGTGCCTCGGACAGGGTCCACAATGAGCAGTTCTTC.

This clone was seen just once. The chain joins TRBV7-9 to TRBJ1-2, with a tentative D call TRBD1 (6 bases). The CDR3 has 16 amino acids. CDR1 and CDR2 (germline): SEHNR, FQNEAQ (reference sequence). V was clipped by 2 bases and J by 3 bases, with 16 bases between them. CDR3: CASSLPRDTLDYGYTF. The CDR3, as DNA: TGTGCCAGCAGCTTACCCCGGGACACCCTGGACTATGGCTACACCTTC.

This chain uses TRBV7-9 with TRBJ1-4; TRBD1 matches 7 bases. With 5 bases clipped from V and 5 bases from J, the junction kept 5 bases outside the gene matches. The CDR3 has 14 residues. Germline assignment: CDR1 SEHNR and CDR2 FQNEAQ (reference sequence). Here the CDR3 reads CASSRLQGNEKLFF. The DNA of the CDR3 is TGTGCCAGCAGCCGATTACAGGGGAATGAAAAACTGTTTTTT.

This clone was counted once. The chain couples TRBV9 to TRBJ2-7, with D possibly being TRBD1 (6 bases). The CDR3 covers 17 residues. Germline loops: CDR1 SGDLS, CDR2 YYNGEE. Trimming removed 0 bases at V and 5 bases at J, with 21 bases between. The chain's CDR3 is CASSVGPGHDNYNEQYF. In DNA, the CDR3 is TGTGCCAGCAGCGTAGGCCCGGGACATGATAACTACAACGAGCAGTACTTC.

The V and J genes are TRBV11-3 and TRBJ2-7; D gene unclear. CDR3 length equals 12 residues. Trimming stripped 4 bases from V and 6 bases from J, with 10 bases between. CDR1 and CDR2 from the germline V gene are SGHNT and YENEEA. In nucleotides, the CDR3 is TGTGCCAGCAGCTCCTTCCTCGGCGAGCAGTACTTC. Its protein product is CASSSFLGEQYF.

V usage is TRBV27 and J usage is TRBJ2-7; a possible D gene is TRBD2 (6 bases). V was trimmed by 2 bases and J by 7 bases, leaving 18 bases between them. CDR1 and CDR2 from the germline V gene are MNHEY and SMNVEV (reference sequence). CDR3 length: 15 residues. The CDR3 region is CASSLGPGGNLEQYF. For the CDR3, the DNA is TGTGCCAGCAGTTTAGGGCCCGGGGGTAATTTAGAGCAGTACTTC.

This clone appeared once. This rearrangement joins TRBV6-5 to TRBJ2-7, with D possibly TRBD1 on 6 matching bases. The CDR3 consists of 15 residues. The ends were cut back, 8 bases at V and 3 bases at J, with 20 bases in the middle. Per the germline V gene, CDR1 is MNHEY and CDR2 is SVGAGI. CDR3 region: CASWGREGTHYEQYF. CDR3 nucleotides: TGTGCCAGCTGGGGGCGAGAGGGGACCCACTACGAGCAGTACTTC.

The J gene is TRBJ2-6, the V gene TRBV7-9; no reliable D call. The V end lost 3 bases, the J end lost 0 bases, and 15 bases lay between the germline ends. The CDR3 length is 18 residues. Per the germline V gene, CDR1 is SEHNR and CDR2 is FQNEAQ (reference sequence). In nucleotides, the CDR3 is TGTGCCAGCAGCTTGTCGCCAGTTCTAAGCTCTGGGGCCAACGTCCTGACTTTC. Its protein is CASSLSPVLSSGANVLTF.

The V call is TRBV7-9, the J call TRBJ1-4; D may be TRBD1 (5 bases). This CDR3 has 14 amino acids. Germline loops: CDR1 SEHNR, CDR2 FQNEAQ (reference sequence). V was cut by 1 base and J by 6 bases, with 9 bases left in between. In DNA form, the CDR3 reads TGTGCCAGCAGCTTAGTTTGGGGGGATGAAAAACTGTTTTTT. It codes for CASSLVWGDEKLFF.

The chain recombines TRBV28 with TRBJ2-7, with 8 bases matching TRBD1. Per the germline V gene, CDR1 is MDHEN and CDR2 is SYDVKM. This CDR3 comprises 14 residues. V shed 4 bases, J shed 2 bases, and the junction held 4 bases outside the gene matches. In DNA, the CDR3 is TGTGCCAGCAGTTCCCTGGACAGGGCCTACGAGCAGTACTTC. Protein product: CASSSLDRAYEQYF. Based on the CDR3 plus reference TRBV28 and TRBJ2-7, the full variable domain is DVKVTQSSRYLVKRTGEKVFLECVQDMDHENMFWYRQDPGLGLRLIYFSYDVKMKEKGDIPEGYSVSREKKERFSLILESASTNQTSMYLCASSSLDRAYEQYFGPGTRLTVT.

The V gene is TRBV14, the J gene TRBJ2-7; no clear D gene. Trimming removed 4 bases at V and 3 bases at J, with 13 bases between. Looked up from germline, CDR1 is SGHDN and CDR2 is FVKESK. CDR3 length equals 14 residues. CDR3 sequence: CASSPETEFYEQYF. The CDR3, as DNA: TGTGCCAGCAGCCCGGAGACGGAATTCTACGAGCAGTACTTC. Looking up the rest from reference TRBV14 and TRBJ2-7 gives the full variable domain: EAGVTQFPSHSVIEKGQTVTLRCDPISGHDNLYWYRRVMGKEIKFLLHFVKESKQDESGMPNNRFLAERTGGTYSTLKVQPAELEDSGVYFCASSPETEFYEQYFGPGTRLTVT.

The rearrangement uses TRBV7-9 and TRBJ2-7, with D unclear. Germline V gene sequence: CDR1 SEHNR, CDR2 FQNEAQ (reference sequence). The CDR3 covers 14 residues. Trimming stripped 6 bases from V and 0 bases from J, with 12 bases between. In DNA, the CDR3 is TGTGCCAGCAGTCTATTGGGGAACTCCTACGAGCAGTACTTC. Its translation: CASSLLGNSYEQYF.

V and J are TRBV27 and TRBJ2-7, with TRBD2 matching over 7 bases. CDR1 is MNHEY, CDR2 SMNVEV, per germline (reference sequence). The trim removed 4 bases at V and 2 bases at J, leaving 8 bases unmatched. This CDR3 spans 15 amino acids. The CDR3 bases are TGTGCCAGCAGTTCCCCTAGCGGTAGAACCTACGAGCAGTACTTC. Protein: CASSSPSGRTYEQYF.

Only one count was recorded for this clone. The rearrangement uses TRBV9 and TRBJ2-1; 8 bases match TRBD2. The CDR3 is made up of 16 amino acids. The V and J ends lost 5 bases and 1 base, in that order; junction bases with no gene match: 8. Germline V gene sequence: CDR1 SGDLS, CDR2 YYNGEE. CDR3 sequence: CASSSYSSGSYNEQFF. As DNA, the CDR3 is TGTGCCAGCAGTTCCTACTCTAGCGGGTCCTACAATGAGCAGTTCTTC.

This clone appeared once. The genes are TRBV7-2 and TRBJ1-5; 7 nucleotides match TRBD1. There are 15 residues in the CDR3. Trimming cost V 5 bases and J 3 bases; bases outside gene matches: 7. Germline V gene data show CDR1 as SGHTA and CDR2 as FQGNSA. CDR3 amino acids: CASSAGTANNQPQHF. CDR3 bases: TGTGCCAGCAGCGCCGGGACAGCCAACAATCAGCCCCAGCATTTT.

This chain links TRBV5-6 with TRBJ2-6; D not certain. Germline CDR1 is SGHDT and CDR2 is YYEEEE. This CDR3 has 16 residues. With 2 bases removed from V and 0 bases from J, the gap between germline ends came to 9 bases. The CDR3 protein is CASSFTPDSGANVLTF. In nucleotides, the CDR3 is TGTGCCAGCAGCTTTACCCCGGACTCTGGGGCCAACGTCCTGACTTTC. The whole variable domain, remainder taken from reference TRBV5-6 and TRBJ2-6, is DAGVTQSPTHLIKTRGQQVTLRCSPKSGHDTVSWYQQALGQGPQFIFQYYEEEERQRGNFPDRFSGHQFPNYSSELNVNALLLGDSALYLCASSFTPDSGANVLTFGAGSRLTVL.